This TCR beta chain originates from a study of T cells in localized non-small cell lung cancer. This CDR3 comprises 19 residues. CDR1 and CDR2 (germline): LNHDA, SQIVND (reference sequence). The V gene end was trimmed by 3 bases and the J gene end by 5 bases; junction bases not matched to a gene: 16. Here immunoSEQ multiplex PCR was the method, and the copy in TCRdb shows in-frame clones only, minus some. The table includes some 32,000 clones, around 94% detected once. The sequence came from a woman aged 35-70 years with stage I lung adenocarcinoma. Sequenced material: peripheral blood, taken before any cancer treatment. The chain combines TRBV19 with TRBJ2-2; 9 bases agree with TRBD1. The CDR3, as DNA: TGTGCCAGTAGTATGGGAATAGGACCGGACAGGGGAGGGACCGGGGAGCTGTTTTTT. It yields the protein CASSMGIGPDRGGTGELFF.